This T cell receptor delta chain is from a study of gamma-delta chains in newborns, infants, children. Study at large: Microbial exposure reportedly drives polyclonal innate γδ T cell expansion after birth.

Germline-derived CDR1 and CDR2 are TSWWSYY and QGS. This CDR3 region has 16 residues. On this clone itself: The junction departs from the called germline gene at one end, perhaps through a read error. This CDR3 is also generated by other DNA sequences in the sample.

TCRdb reran clone calling via CATT on the reads. This table holds 4,500 to 5,000 delta-chain clones, more than 30% found once. The V gene is TRDV1, the J gene TRDJ1, with 7 nucleotides matching TRDD2. The clonotype comes from a child who received the measles vaccine. Sequenced sample: blood. The CDR3 is CALGEHHSYVSDKLIF. CDR3 DNA sequence: TGTGCTCTCGGGGAACACCATTCCTACGTGAGCGATAAACTCATCTTT.